The rows below give T cell receptor beta chains drawn from one sample of a study of spatial heterogeneity in lung cancer. TCRdb re-derived calls from the 5' RACE reads in MiXCR, one entry per CDR3 protein. The repertoire holds about 48,000 distinct CDR3 sequences, with about 5.8% as singletons. The source was PBMCs, collected at surgery. The receptor source for this set is a male donor with early-stage non-small cell lung cancer. Both conserved end residues are part of each CDR3. The D gene is left open where the match is weak. Only part of the rows carry a size: once, few, many, or a class if the clone is expanded.

j_gene,v_gene,abundance,d_gene,CDR3nt,CDR3aa
TRBJ1-5,TRBV28,many,TRBD1,TGTGCCAGCAGGACAGGGGATCAGCCCCAGCATTTT,CASRTGDQPQHF
TRBJ2-2,TRBV11-2,many,NA,TGTGCCAGCCGCTGGCTCGCTGTCGGGGAGCTGTTTTTT,CASRWLAVGELFF
TRBJ2-3,TRBV4-2,many,TRBD2,TGTGCCAGCAGCCCTGAGCTAGCGGGAGGATTAAGCACAGATACGCAGTATTTT,CASSPELAGGLSTDTQYF
TRBJ2-3,TRBV7-2,many,NA,TGTGCCAGCAGCTTAAGGGGCATCGGCGGGTACACAGATACGCAGTATTTT,CASSLRGIGGYTDTQYF
TRBJ2-5,TRBV4-1,many,NA,TGCGCCAGCACCTACCATACCTCTAGCGTAGAGACCCAGTACTTC,CASTYHTSSVETQYF
TRBJ1-1,TRBV18,many,NA,TGTGCCAGCTCATCGACACAAACAGGGTTTAGCACTGAAGCTTTCTTT,CASSSTQTGFSTEAFF
TRBJ2-3,TRBV20-1,many,NA,TGCAGTGTAAGCCCGGGGACCCGGGCCGATACGCAGTATTTT,CSVSPGTRADTQYF
TRBJ1-6,TRBV5-3,NA,NA,TGTGCCAGAAGCCCCAGGGTTTATAATTCACCCCTCCACTTT,CARSPRVYNSPLHF
TRBJ2-5,TRBV5-1,many,NA,TGCGCCAGCAGCTTGGTGGCGGTGCAAGAGACCCAGTACTTC,CASSLVAVQETQYF
TRBJ1-2,TRBV7-2,many,NA,TGTGCCAGCAGCCCGTACTATGGCTACACCTTC,CASSPYYGYTF
TRBJ2-1,TRBV27,many,NA,TGTGCCAGCAGTTTAGGACCGAGCTCCTACAATGAGCAGTTCTTC,CASSLGPSSYNEQFF
TRBJ2-2,TRBV5-1,many,TRBD2,TGCGCCAGCAGCTTCGGGACTAAGGACTCCGGGGAGCTGTTTTTT,CASSFGTKDSGELFF
TRBJ2-7,TRBV28,many,NA,TGTGCCAGCAGTTTGGGGTCCTACGAGCAGTACTTC,CASSLGSYEQYF
TRBJ1-5,TRBV6-5,many,NA,TGTGCCAGCAGTACAGGGCTCGGAAATCAGCCCCAGCATTTT,CASSTGLGNQPQHF
TRBJ2-3,TRBV6-2/TRBV6-3,many,NA,TGTGCCAGCAGTCCTGCTGCTAGCACAGATACGCAGTATTTT,CASSPAASTDTQYF
TRBJ2-7,TRBV5-4,few,TRBD1,TGTGCCAGCAGCTCGCCACAGACAGGGTCCCACGAGCAGTACTTC,CASSSPQTGSHEQYF